This T cell receptor beta chain was identified during a study of OX40 agonist ivuxolimab in advanced cancers. Study as a whole: Ivuxolimab is a fully human IgG2 antibody that activates OX40 (CD134). Overall study findings and caveats: CD4+ T cells averaged fewer expanded clones than CD8+ T cells.

This clone was seen just once. Its antigen is still unknown. Per the germline V gene, CDR1 is MNHNS and CDR2 is SASEGT. The CDR3 loop spans 13 amino acids. With V trimmed by 6 bases and J by 10 bases, 11 bases remained unmatched. Measured with immunoSEQ multiplex PCR; TCRdb has only the in-frame clones, and not every one. The profile shows some 74,000 clones, around 80% of them singletons. The receptor's source is an adult with an advanced solid tumor such as melanoma, head and neck, liver or kidney cancer. The chain has TRBV6-1 and TRBJ1-1; 7 bases align to TRBD1. The specimen was CD4+ or CD8+ T cells sorted from blood, collected in a trial of the OX40 agonist ivuxolimab. The CDR3 bases are TGTGCCAGCAGCTCAGGGACAGCGGGCCGAGCTTTCTTT. Amino acids: CASSSGTAGRAFF.